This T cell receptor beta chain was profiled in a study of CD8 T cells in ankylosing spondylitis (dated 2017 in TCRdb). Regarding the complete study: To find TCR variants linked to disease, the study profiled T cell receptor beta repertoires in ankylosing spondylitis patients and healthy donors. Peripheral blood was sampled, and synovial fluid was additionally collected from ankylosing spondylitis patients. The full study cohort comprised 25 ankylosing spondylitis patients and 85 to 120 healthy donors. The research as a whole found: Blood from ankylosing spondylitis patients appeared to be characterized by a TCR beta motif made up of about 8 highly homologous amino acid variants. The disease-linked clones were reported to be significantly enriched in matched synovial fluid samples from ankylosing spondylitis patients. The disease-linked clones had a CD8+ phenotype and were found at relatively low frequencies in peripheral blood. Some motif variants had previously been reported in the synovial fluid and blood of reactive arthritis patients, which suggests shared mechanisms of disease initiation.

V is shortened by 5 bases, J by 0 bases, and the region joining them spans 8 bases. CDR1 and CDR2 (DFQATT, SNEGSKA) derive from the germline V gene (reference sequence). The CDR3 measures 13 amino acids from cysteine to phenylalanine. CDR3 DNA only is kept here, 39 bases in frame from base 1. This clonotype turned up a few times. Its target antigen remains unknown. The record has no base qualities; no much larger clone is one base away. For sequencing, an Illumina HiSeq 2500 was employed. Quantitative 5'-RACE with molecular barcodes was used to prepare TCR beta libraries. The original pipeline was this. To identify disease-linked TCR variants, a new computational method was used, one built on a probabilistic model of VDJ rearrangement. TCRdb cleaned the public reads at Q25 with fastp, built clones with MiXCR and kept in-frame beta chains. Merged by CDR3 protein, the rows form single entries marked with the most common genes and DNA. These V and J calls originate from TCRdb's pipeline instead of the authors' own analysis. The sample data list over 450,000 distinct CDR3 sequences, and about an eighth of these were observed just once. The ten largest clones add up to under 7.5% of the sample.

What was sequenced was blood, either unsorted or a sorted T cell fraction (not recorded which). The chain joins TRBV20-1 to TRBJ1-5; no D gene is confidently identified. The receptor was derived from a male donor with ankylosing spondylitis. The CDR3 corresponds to CSAQTVSNQPQHF. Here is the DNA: TGCAGTGCTCAGACGGTTAGCAATCAGCCCCAGCATTTT.